This entry lists 31 T cell receptor beta chains sequenced from one sample in a study of OX40 agonist ivuxolimab in advanced cancers. Clones were read by immunoSEQ multiplex PCR, and TCRdb kept only the in-frame ones, dropping some. The data show approximately 67,000 clones, with 80% to 90% seen just once and 2% to 2.5% held by the top ten. Sample: CD4+ or CD8+ T cells sorted from blood, taken in a trial of the OX40 agonist ivuxolimab. The receptor source for this set is an adult with an advanced solid tumor such as melanoma, head and neck, liver or kidney cancer.

This chain links TRBV29-1 with TRBJ2-5; D is possibly TRBD2 (6 bases). Looked up from germline, CDR1 is SQVTM and CDR2 is ANQGSEA. The V end lost 0 bases, the J end lost 5 bases, and 19 bases lay between the germline ends. The length of the CDR3 is 16 residues. CDR3 coding DNA: TGCAGCGTTGAAGATTGGTCCCCGGGACTTCAGGAGACCCAGTACTTC. Translation gives CSVEDWSPGLQETQYF.

V usage is TRBV7-2 and J usage is TRBJ1-2; D is unresolved. The V end was cut by 0 bases, the J end by 2 bases, with 7 bases between. The CDR3 loop spans 14 amino acids. The V gene's germline CDR1 is SGHTA and CDR2 FQGNSA. For the CDR3, the DNA is TGTGCCAGCAGCTTAGCGGTAGACAACTATGGCTACACCTTC. Translation gives CASSLAVDNYGYTF.

This chain connects TRBV6-6 to TRBJ2-1, with a possible D match to TRBD1 (6 bases). Looked up from germline, CDR1 is MNHNY and CDR2 is SVGAGI (reference sequence). Trimming cost V 6 bases and J 6 bases, with 15 bases left between them. This CDR3 is built from 14 residues. The CDR3 nucleotides are TGTGCCAGCAGAGGGGGACCAGTAGGCAATGAGCAGTTCTTC. Protein product: CASRGGPVGNEQFF.

This rearrangement joins TRBV18 to TRBJ2-7, with TRBD2 matching 8 bases. The CDR3 length is 16 residues. The V segment lost 5 bases and the J segment 0 bases; nucleotides outside the gene matches: 9. Germline values: CDR1 KGHSH, CDR2 LQKENI. The CDR3 DNA reads as TGTGCCAGCTCAGGCCTAGCGGGCACTAACTCCTACGAGCAGTACTTC. It encodes CASSGLAGTNSYEQYF.

V is TRBV7-8 and J is TRBJ1-4; possible D gene TRBD1, 5 bases. The CDR3 is 14 amino acids. The V end was cut by 1 base, the J end by 2 bases, with 5 bases between. Germline CDR1 SGHVS, CDR2 FQNEAQ. The CDR3 region has the DNA TGTGCCAGCAGCTTAGGGGACACTAATGAAAAACTGTTTTTT. Protein sequence: CASSLGDTNEKLFF.

V gene TRBV18 combines with J gene TRBJ2-7, with 8 nucleotides matching TRBD1. Trimming took 6 bases from V and 4 from J; bases not matched to a gene: 8. Germline CDR1 and CDR2: KGHSH and LQKENI. The CDR3 runs 14 residues. The CDR3 coding sequence is TGTGCCAGCTCCACCGACAGGGGATTTTACGAGCAGTACTTC. This encodes CASSTDRGFYEQYF.

The rearrangement joins TRBV18 to TRBJ1-1; D call uncertain. Germline V gene lookup returns CDR1 KGHSH and CDR2 LQKENI. The CDR3 loop spans 14 amino acids. The V end lost 6 bases, the J end lost 1 base, and 12 bases lay between the germline ends. The CDR3 loop reads CASSPDLSNTEAFF. CDR3 nucleotide sequence: TGTGCCAGCTCCCCTGACTTATCGAACACTGAAGCTTTCTTT.

V and J are TRBV7-8 and TRBJ1-1; 7 bases agree with TRBD1. The CDR3 runs to 14 residues. The germline V gene encodes CDR1 SGHVS and CDR2 FQNEAQ. The trim removed 4 bases at V and 1 base at J, leaving 3 bases unmatched. CDR3 bases: TGTGCCAGCAGCTCACAGGGGTCGAACACTGAAGCTTTCTTT. As protein: CASSSQGSNTEAFF.

The rearrangement joins TRBV7-3 to TRBJ2-1; D remains unclear. Germline lookup yields CDR1 SGHTA and CDR2 FQGTGA. V dropped 0 bases and J dropped 0 bases, with 6 bases sitting between them. The CDR3 spans 15 residues. CDR3 sequence reads: CASSLTSSSYNEQFF. The DNA for the CDR3 is TGTGCCAGCAGCTTAACGTCTAGCTCCTACAATGAGCAGTTCTTC.

J is TRBJ2-2 and V is TRBV7-3; D gene uncertain. This CDR3 is 11 amino acids long. Looked up from germline, CDR1 is SGHTA and CDR2 is FQGTGA. V was trimmed by 3 bases and J by 8 bases, leaving 4 bases between them. CDR3 protein: CASSFRGELFF. CDR3 DNA: TGTGCCAGCAGCTTTCGGGGGGAGCTGTTTTTT.

V and J are TRBV5-1 and TRBJ1-1; the D is unclear. From germline, CDR1 is SGHRS and CDR2 YFSETQ. V was clipped by 0 bases and J by 5 bases, with 8 bases between them. This CDR3 comprises 13 residues. CDR3 in DNA: TGCGCCAGCAGCTTGGATCAGGAGACTGAAGCTTTCTTT. Translating it yields CASSLDQETEAFF.

The V and J genes are TRBV18 and TRBJ2-7; a weak D match, TRBD1 (5 bases). V was clipped by 2 bases and J by 2 bases, with 10 bases between them. Germline assignment: CDR1 KGHSH and CDR2 LQKENI. The CDR3 is 14 amino acids. CDR3 amino acids: CASSPTEGAYEQYF. Written as DNA, the CDR3 is TGTGCCAGCTCACCAACTGAAGGGGCCTACGAGCAGTACTTC.

The V gene is TRBV30, the J gene TRBJ2-1, with a possible D match to TRBD2 (6 bases). The CDR3 covers 15 residues. V gave up 0 bases and J gave up 5 bases, with 14 bases separating them. CDR1 GTSNPN and CDR2 SVGIG come from the germline V gene (reference sequence). In DNA, the CDR3 is TGTGCCTGGAGTGTTCCAGGAGGGCACCACAATGAGCAGTTCTTC. This gives the protein CAWSVPGGHHNEQFF. Supplemented by reference TRBV30 and TRBJ2-1, the full variable domain reads SQTIHQWPATLVQPVGSPLSLECTVEGTSNPNLYWYRQAAGRGLQLLFYSVGIGQISSEVPQNLSASRPQDRQFILSSKKLLLSDSGFYLCAWSVPGGHHNEQFFGPGTRLTVL.

The gene calls are TRBV6-1 and TRBJ2-1, with D unresolved. Trimming shortened V by 5 bases and J by 8 bases, and 13 bases separated the two germline ends. Germline loops: CDR1 MNHNS, CDR2 SASEGT. This CDR3 spans 13 amino acids. Here the CDR3 DNA reads TGTGCCAGCAGTTCCTCGGACGTCCATGAGCAGTTCTTC. Protein sequence: CASSSSDVHEQFF.

Concerning this clone itself: The identical CDR3 is also encoded by other nucleotide sequences in the sample. V and J are TRBV18 and TRBJ1-1, with D possibly being TRBD1 (5 bases). V lost 2 bases to trimming and J lost 0 bases, with 10 bases between them. The CDR3 runs 15 residues. Germline V gene sequence: CDR1 KGHSH, CDR2 LQKENI. CDR3 sequence: CASSPGAGMNTEAFF. CDR3 sequence (DNA): TGTGCCAGCTCACCAGGGGCAGGGATGAACACTGAAGCTTTCTTT.

The rearrangement uses TRBV7-2 and TRBJ2-3, with 7 bases matching TRBD1. The CDR3 has 16 amino acids. The V and J ends lost 5 bases and 6 bases, in that order; junction bases with no gene match: 14. Germline V gives CDR1 SGHTA, CDR2 FQGNSA. CDR3 coding DNA: TGTGCCAGCAGCACCCGACAGGGTTCGTTCTCGGATACGCAGTATTTT. It is translated as CASSTRQGSFSDTQYF.

J is TRBJ2-1 and V is TRBV19, with 10 bases that match TRBD2. CDR1 is LNHDA and CDR2 is SQIVND in the germline V gene (reference sequence). Trimming cost V 5 bases and J 3 bases; bases outside gene matches: 4. The CDR3 runs to 15 residues. The CDR3, as DNA: TGTGCCAGTAGTCCTACTAGCGGGAACTACAATGAGCAGTTCTTC. This encodes CASSPTSGNYNEQFF.

J is TRBJ1-5 and V is TRBV19; a weak D match, TRBD1 (5 bases). From germline, CDR1 is LNHDA and CDR2 SQIVND (reference sequence). Trimming took off 10 bases at V and 1 base at J, with 14 bases between the two ends. The CDR3 loop spans 14 amino acids. The CDR3 DNA sequence: TGTGCCACGAGGCGGGGGATGAGCAATCAGCCCCAGCATTTT. Residues: CATRRGMSNQPQHF.

CDR3 region: CATIQGATRGDTQYF. CDR3 DNA sequence: TGTGCCACCATCCAGGGAGCGACCCGCGGGGATACGCAGTATTTT. The J gene is TRBJ2-3, the V gene TRBV6-1; D possibly matches TRBD1 or TRBD2 (5 bases each). Germline V gene data show CDR1 as MNHNS and CDR2 as SASEGT. Deletions cut 10 bases from V and 6 bases from J, with 23 bases between. The CDR3 runs 15 residues.

This sequence joins TRBV9 and TRBJ1-1, with unresolved D. The CDR3 has 13 amino acids. Germline CDR1 and CDR2: SGDLS and YYNGEE. V shed 0 bases and J shed 5 bases, with 8 bases lying between them. The CDR3 protein is CASSVDRGTEAFF. The CDR3 DNA sequence: TGTGCCAGCAGCGTAGATCGGGGAACTGAAGCTTTCTTT.

This sequence joins TRBV28 and TRBJ1-5, with TRBD1 matching over 9 bases. CDR1 is MDHEN, CDR2 SYDVKM, per germline. CDR3 length equals 15 residues. Trimming cost V 6 bases and J 0 bases; bases outside gene matches: 3. The CDR3 DNA is TGTGCCAGCAGCCGGACAGGGGCTAGCAATCAGCCCCAGCATTTT. Residues: CASSRTGASNQPQHF.

The V call is TRBV16, the J call TRBJ1-2, with D unresolved. With 0 bases removed from V and 0 bases from J, the gap between germline ends came to 14 bases. This CDR3 is 17 amino acids long. Germline CDR1 and CDR2: KGHSY and FQNENV. The CDR3 DNA is TGTGCCAGCAGCCAATCAATAATTGGGCAGGCTAACTATGGCTACACCTTC. Encoded protein: CASSQSIIGQANYGYTF.

The chain's CDR3 is CASSFASFSYTDTQYF. The CDR3 DNA is TGTGCCAGCAGTTTCGCTAGCTTTTCCTACACAGATACGCAGTATTTT. The V gene is TRBV27, the J gene TRBJ2-3; D might be TRBD2 (5 bases). Germline CDR1 is MNHEY and CDR2 is SMNVEV (reference sequence). V was pared by 3 bases and J by 2 bases, with 15 bases between. The length of the CDR3 is 16 residues.

The chain employs TRBV5-6 and TRBJ2-5, with unresolved D. V lost 2 bases and J lost 5, with 4 bases in between. The CDR3 contains 11 residues. The V gene's germline CDR1 is SGHDT and CDR2 YYEEEE. The CDR3 protein is CASSLSETQYF. The CDR3 DNA sequence: TGTGCCAGCAGCTTATCGGAGACCCAGTACTTC. The full variable domain, in which reference TRBV5-6 and TRBJ2-5 provide the parts outside the CDR3, is DAGVTQSPTHLIKTRGQQVTLRCSPKSGHDTVSWYQQALGQGPQFIFQYYEEEERQRGNFPDRFSGHQFPNYSSELNVNALLLGDSALYLCASSLSETQYFGPGTRLLVL.

The chain combines TRBV5-6 with TRBJ2-3, with 7 bases that match TRBD2. CDR1 is SGHDT and CDR2 is YYEEEE in the germline V gene. V lost 2 bases to trimming and J lost 4 bases; unmatched junction nucleotides: 13. CDR3 length: 17 amino acids. This CDR3 is CASSLPQAGPRSDTQYF. DNA of the CDR3: TGTGCCAGCAGCTTACCTCAAGCGGGGCCCCGTTCAGATACGCAGTATTTT.

This chain joins TRBV7-3 and TRBJ2-1; D is unresolved. Trimming pared 0 bases from V and 9 bases from J, leaving 6 bases between. The CDR3 is made up of 12 amino acids. CDR1 and CDR2 from the germline V gene are SGHTA and FQGTGA. This CDR3 reads CASSLTASEQFF. The DNA of the CDR3 is TGTGCCAGCAGCTTAACAGCCAGTGAGCAGTTCTTC.

J is TRBJ1-2 and V is TRBV2, with 10 bases aligning to TRBD1. V was clipped by 5 bases and J by 6 bases; unmatched bases: 6. CDR1 and CDR2 from the germline V gene are SNHLY and FYNNEI. The CDR3 loop spans 14 amino acids. Here the CDR3 reads CASSRQGAGNGYTF. As DNA, the CDR3 is TGTGCCAGCAGTCGACAGGGGGCTGGGAATGGCTACACCTTC.

The CDR3 region is CASSYDRMGPYEQYF. The CDR3 nucleotides read TGTGCCAGCAGTTACGACAGAATGGGACCCTACGAGCAGTACTTC. The chain joins TRBV6-5 to TRBJ2-7; D possibly matches TRBD1 or TRBD2 (5 bases each). The CDR3 loop spans 15 amino acids. V was pared by 2 bases and J by 2 bases, with 13 bases between. The germline V gene has CDR1 MNHEY and CDR2 SVGAGI.

The chain combines TRBV10-3 with TRBJ2-3; perhaps TRBD2 as D (6 bases). The CDR3 runs to 16 residues. Germline assignment: CDR1 ENHRY and CDR2 SYGVKD. Trimming took off 6 bases at V and 1 base at J, with 17 bases between the two ends. For the CDR3, the DNA is TGTGCCATCAGGGGGGGTAGGGGCGCCGGCACAGATACGCAGTATTTT. This translates into CAIRGGRGAGTDTQYF.

For the CDR3, the DNA is TGTGCCAGCAGTGAACCCACCACAGATACGCAGTATTTT. It yields the protein CASSEPTTDTQYF. V and J are TRBV2 and TRBJ2-3, with no clear D. The CDR3 is 13 residues long. Deletions cut 2 bases from V and 2 bases from J, with 5 bases between. Germline CDR1 is SNHLY and CDR2 is FYNNEI.

On this clone: It is unclear where the CDR3 begins or ends on the DNA, so no DNA is shown, and the CDR3 is as TCRdb lists it. V and J are TRBV6-6 and TRBJ1-4. With termini counted, the CDR3 has 14 amino acids. Per germline, CDR1 MNHNY and CDR2 SVGAGI (reference sequence). The CDR3 region is CASSILGRDEKLFF.